This TCR beta chain originates from a study of blood T cell repertoires in COVID-19. As for the study in general: The United States, Italy and Spain provided the acute and convalescent COVID-19 samples. PBMCs, B-cell-depleted T cells, or T cells provided the cDNA or gDNA that made up the material.

This CDR3 has 15 amino acids. Germline V gene sequence: CDR1 GTSNPN, CDR2 SVGIG (reference sequence). V lost 5 bases and J lost 5; bases outside the gene matches: 8. Followed over time, Seattle patients had been enrolled while infection was active. The authors' processing: Amplified reference gene primers provided the basis for estimating nucleated cell counts. Produced via immunoSEQ multiplex PCR; TCRdb's table is partial and in-frame only. D and trimming come from the DNA, and the V and J calls and clone size come from that table. This table has over 150,000 clones, just under 90% appearing once. The origin of this receptor is a woman in her 70s with COVID-19, enrolled during active disease. Sequenced: peripheral blood. This chain links TRBV30 with TRBJ1-4, with 10 bases lining up with TRBD1. CDR3 region: CAWGGQGQGNEKLFF. CDR3 DNA: TGTGCCTGGGGCGGCCAGGGACAGGGGAATGAAAAACTGTTTTTT.